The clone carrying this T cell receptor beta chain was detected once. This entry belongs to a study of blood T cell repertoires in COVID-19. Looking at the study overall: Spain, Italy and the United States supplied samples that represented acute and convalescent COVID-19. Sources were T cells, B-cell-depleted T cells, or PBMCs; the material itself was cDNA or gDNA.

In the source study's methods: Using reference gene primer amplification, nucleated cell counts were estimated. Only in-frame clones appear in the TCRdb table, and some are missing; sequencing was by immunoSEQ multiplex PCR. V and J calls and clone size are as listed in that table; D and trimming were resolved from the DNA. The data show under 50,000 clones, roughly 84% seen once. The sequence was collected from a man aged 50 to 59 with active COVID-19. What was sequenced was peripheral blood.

The chain's CDR3 is CASSAARPGIDTQYF. Here the CDR3 DNA reads TGTGCCAGCAGCGCAGCGAGGCCAGGGATAGATACGCAGTATTTT. The V gene is TRBV7-9, the J gene TRBJ2-3; the D gene is possibly TRBD1 (5 bases). CDR1 is SEHNR and CDR2 is FQNEAQ in the germline V gene (reference sequence). The CDR3 has 15 residues. V was cut by 5 bases and J by 5 bases, with 17 bases left in between.